This TCR beta chain was sequenced for a study of cytotoxic CD8 clonotypes in ibrutinib-treated CLL. In the study overall: Response was recorded as partial in about 24 patients and complete in 2; at median roughly 70 months, approximately 15 remained remitted and approximately twelve had progressed.

In germline, CDR1 is SGHRS, CDR2 YFSETQ. The CDR3 has 15 residues. Trimming removed 0 bases at V and 5 bases at J, with 12 bases between. In its sample, this clone was seen a few times. Its antigen is still unknown. Other DNA sequences within the sample encode an identical CDR3. The method was immunoSEQ multiplex PCR; TCRdb's version includes in-frame clones alone and lacks a portion of them. The sample holds 110,000 to 150,000 clones; about 91% are singletons and the top ten take 11%. The source of roughly 1.9 micrograms of genomic DNA for TCR beta libraries was cryopreserved PBMCs. General study results and limits: Public clonotypes were rare and shrank or held steady on treatment. Clonality was elevated at ibrutinib response and had returned toward baseline at progression.

Here the sequenced sample was PBMCs, taken after 12 months of ibrutinib treatment. This TCR came from a human donor with chronic lymphocytic leukemia. The rearrangement joins TRBV5-1 to TRBJ1-5, with D perhaps matching TRBD1 (6 bases). Written as DNA, the CDR3 is TGCGCCAGCAGCTTGGTAGCAGGGGCGGATCAGCCCCAGCATTTT. This sequence encodes CASSLVAGADQPQHF.